This TCR beta chain was observed in a study of graft-versus-host responses after intestinal transplantation. Study-wide context: After anti-thymocyte globulin induction, recipients took tacrolimus and steroids for three to four years.

In the case of this clone: The target antigen is unknown.

Whole-study results and caveats: Patients who carried graft-donor T cell macrochimerism also had high graft-versus-host to host-versus-graft clonal ratios in their allografts. Early post-transplant falls in HvG clones accompanied the peak levels of circulating GvH clones. Investigators detected GvH clones in recipient marrow, with some emerging earlier in ileum or blood.

Profiling relied on immunoSEQ multiplex PCR, and the TCRdb table lists in-frame clones only, not all of them. The table has about 120,000 clones, roughly 93% seen once. The CDR3 totals 17 residues. The sample consisted of unstimulated CD4+ T cells sorted from spleen or lymph node cells, taken before intestinal transplant. The rearrangement joins TRBV21-1 to TRBJ1-2; the D segment call TRBD1 is taken from the table without a DNA check. TRBV21-1 is listed as a pseudogene. This TCR derives from a human donor who received an intestinal transplant. The CDR3 bases are TGTGCCAGCAGCATCCAGCGATCAGGGCACTGCTTCTATGGCTACACCTTC. The encoded protein is CASSIQRSGHCFYGYTF.